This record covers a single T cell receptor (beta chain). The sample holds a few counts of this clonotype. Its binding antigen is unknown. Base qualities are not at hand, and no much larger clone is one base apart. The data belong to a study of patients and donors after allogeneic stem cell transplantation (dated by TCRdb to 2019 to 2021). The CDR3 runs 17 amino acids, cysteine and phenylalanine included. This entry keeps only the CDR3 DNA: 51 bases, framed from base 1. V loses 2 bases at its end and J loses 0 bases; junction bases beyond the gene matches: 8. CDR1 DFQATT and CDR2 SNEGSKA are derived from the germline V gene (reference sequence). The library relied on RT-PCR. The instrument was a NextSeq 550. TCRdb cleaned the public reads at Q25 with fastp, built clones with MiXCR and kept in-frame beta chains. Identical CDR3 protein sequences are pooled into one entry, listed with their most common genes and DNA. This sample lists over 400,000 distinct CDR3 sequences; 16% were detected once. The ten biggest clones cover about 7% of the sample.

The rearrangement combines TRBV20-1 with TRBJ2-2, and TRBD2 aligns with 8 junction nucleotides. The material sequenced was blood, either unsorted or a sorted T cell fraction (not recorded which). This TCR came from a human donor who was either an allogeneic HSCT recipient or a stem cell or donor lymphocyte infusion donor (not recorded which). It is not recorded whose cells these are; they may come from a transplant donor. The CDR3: CSARKRGGPPNTGELFF. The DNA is TGCAGTGCTAGAAAACGCGGGGGGCCACCGAACACCGGGGAGCTGTTTTTT.